The 8 T cell receptor beta chains presented below share a single source sample, sequenced in a study of cytomegalovirus exposure and HLA in healthy donors. Vbeta (60) and Jbeta (13) primers were used in the PCR. Libraries were prepared by immunoSEQ multiplex PCR; TCRdb keeps only in-frame clonotypes and omits some of them. The sample has over 120,000 clones. The source material was PBMCs. The receptor source for this set is a male donor in good health and CMV-seronegative.

The V and J genes are TRBV19 and TRBJ1-1, with a tentative D call TRBD1 (5 bases). This CDR3 spans 14 amino acids. V lost 1 base to trimming and J lost 0 bases, with 6 bases between them. Germline V CDR1 and CDR2: LNHDA, SQIVND (reference sequence). CDR3 amino acids: CASSIGQMNTEAFF. The CDR3 coding sequence is TGTGCCAGTAGTATAGGACAGATGAACACTGAAGCTTTCTTT.

The CDR3 reads CASRGREVEAFF. DNA for the CDR3: TGTGCCAGCAGGGGCAGGGAGGTTGAAGCTTTCTTT. This chain uses TRBV7-9 with TRBJ1-1; D might be TRBD1 (5 bases). Germline V CDR1 and CDR2: SEHNR, FQNEAQ (reference sequence). V lost 6 bases, J lost 7 bases, and 12 bases lay in between. The CDR3 is 12 amino acids. Supplemented by reference TRBV7-9 and TRBJ1-1, the full variable domain reads DTGVSQNPRHKITKRGQNVTFRCDPISEHNRLYWYRQTLGQGPEFLTYFQNEAQLEKSRLLSDRFSAERPKGSFSTLEIQRTEQGDSAMYLCASRGREVEAFFGQGTRLTVV.

The chain employs TRBV25-1 and TRBJ2-5, with TRBD2 identical over 7 bases. The germline gives CDR1 MGHDK, CDR2 SYGVNS. The junction had 2 bases not matched to a gene; V was cut back by 0 bases and J by 4 bases. There are 14 residues in the CDR3. CDR3 region: CASSEYGRAETQYF. In DNA form, the CDR3 reads TGTGCCAGCAGTGAATATGGGAGGGCAGAGACCCAGTACTTC.

V is TRBV6-5 and J is TRBJ1-6, with D possibly matching TRBD1 (5 bases). Trimming took off 0 bases at V and 10 bases at J, with 10 bases between the two ends. This CDR3 is built from 14 residues. Germline CDR1 and CDR2: MNHEY and SVGAGI. The DNA of the CDR3 is TGTGCCAGCAGTTACTCGGCAGGGTTGTCACCCCTCCACTTT. Translated: CASSYSAGLSPLHF.

In DNA, the CDR3 is TGTGCCAGCAGCCTTCGGATGCTAGCGGGAGGTTGGACCGGGGAGCTGTTTTTT. This sequence encodes CASSLRMLAGGWTGELFF. V and J are TRBV7-9 and TRBJ2-2; 11 bases line up with TRBD2. CDR3 length: 18 residues. Looked up from germline, CDR1 is SEHNR and CDR2 is FQNEAQ (reference sequence). The V and J ends lost 5 bases and 5 bases, in that order; junction bases with no gene match: 13.

The chain couples TRBV19 to TRBJ2-3; 8 bases match TRBD2. CDR3 length equals 17 residues. The germline CDR1 and CDR2 sequences are LNHDA and SQIVND (reference sequence). V was pared by 0 bases and J by 4 bases, with 9 bases of the junction left unmatched. CDR3 DNA: TGTGCCAGTAGTATAGACCGGACAGCGGGAGAACCAGATACGCAGTATTTT. Its translation: CASSIDRTAGEPDTQYF.

This rearrangement joins TRBV19 to TRBJ2-1, with D uncertain. Germline V gene lookup returns CDR1 LNHDA and CDR2 SQIVND (reference sequence). The CDR3 sequence is 17 residues long. Deletions cut 4 bases from V and 3 bases from J, with 19 bases between. CDR3 amino acids: CASSTPTHGSDYNEQFF. CDR3 bases: TGTGCCAGTAGTACCCCGACGCATGGCAGCGACTACAATGAGCAGTTCTTC.

The V call is TRBV30, the J call TRBJ1-4; the D gene is possibly TRBD1 (6 bases). Germline V gene lookup returns CDR1 GTSNPN and CDR2 SVGIG (reference sequence). Trimming cost V 0 bases and J 7 bases, with 18 bases left between them. This CDR3 contains 16 residues. This chain's CDR3 is CAWSVPAPTTGEKLFF. The CDR3 bases are TGTGCCTGGAGTGTACCGGCGCCTACGACAGGTGAAAAACTGTTTTTT.